This is a list of T cell receptor beta chains from one sample in a study of cytomegalovirus exposure and HLA in healthy donors. Sequencing was performed with immunoSEQ multiplex PCR; in TCRdb, only in-frame clones are kept and a portion is missing. The top ten hold about 2% of the sample, which has around 300,000 clones, roughly 81% seen once. The sample comprised PBMCs. These receptor sequences come from a woman aged 40 to 50 in good health and CMV-seropositive. The CDR3 runs from the conserved cysteine through the conserved F or W. The D gene is left open where the match is weak. Rows give clone size only sometimes, using once, few, many, or a class for an expanded clone.

v_gene,abundance,j_gene,d_gene,CDR3nt,CDR3aa
TRBV5-1,NA,TRBJ1-4,NA,TGCGCCAGCAGCTCCGGTTCTGCTACCACCTTAACTAATGAAAAACTGTTTTTT,CASSSGSATTLTNEKLFF
TRBV5-8,NA,TRBJ1-1,NA,TGTGCCAGCAGCATTGTCGGGGGGAACACTGAAGCTTTCTTT,CASSIVGGNTEAFF
TRBV30,few,TRBJ1-2,NA,TGTGCCTGGAGTGTGACAGGACTTCCTTATGGCTACACCTTC,CAWSVTGLPYGYTF
TRBV2,few,TRBJ2-5,TRBD2,TGTGCCAGCAGTGGATTGACGGGAGGCGAGACCCAGTACTTC,CASSGLTGGETQYF
TRBV7-9,NA,TRBJ2-2,TRBD2,TGTGCCAGCAGCTTATTTTTGTCCGGGAGGGCCTCACGAGGGGAGCTGTTTTTT,CASSLFLSGRASRGELFF
TRBV30,NA,TRBJ1-5,NA,TGTGCCTGGAGCCCGGGACATTCGGGGCCAGAGCCCCAGCATTTT,CAWSPGHSGPEPQHF
TRBV27,few,TRBJ1-1,NA,TGTGCCAGCAGTAACAGGGTGGGGACTGAAGCTTTCTTT,CASSNRVGTEAFF
TRBV9,NA,TRBJ1-4,NA,TGTGCCAGCAGCGACGGTGGAGCGTGGTTGTTTTTT,CASSDGGAWLFF
TRBV2,NA,TRBJ1-6,TRBD1,TGTGCCAGCAGCTCCGACAGGGGTGATTCACCCCTCCACTTT,CASSSDRGDSPLHF
TRBV7-6,NA,TRBJ1-3,NA,TGTGCCAGCAGCTTAGTGGGCTCATTCTCTGGAAACACCATATATTTT,CASSLVGSFSGNTIYF
TRBV5-1,NA,TRBJ2-6,NA,TGCGCCAGCAGCCCGGTTAGCTCTGGGGCCAACGTCCTGACTTTC,CASSPVSSGANVLTF
TRBV5-1,NA,TRBJ2-3,TRBD2,TGCGCCAGCAGCTTGTTAGCGGGAGGGGGCACAGATACGCAGTATTTT,CASSLLAGGGTDTQYF
TRBV5-1,NA,TRBJ2-3,TRBD2,TGCGCCAGCAGCCAAACTAGCGATACAGATACGCAGTATTTT,CASSQTSDTDTQYF
TRBV2,NA,TRBJ2-7,NA,TGTGCCAGCGGAGGGACAGTGGCCTACGAGCAGTACTTC,CASGGTVAYEQYF
TRBV30,NA,TRBJ2-5,TRBD1,TGTGCCTGGAGGTCAGGGGGCATGGGAAAAGAGACCCAGTACTTC,CAWRSGGMGKETQYF
TRBV7-2,NA,TRBJ2-7,TRBD1,TGTGCCAGCAGCCGACAGGGGGCAAGGGACGAGCAGTACTTC,CASSRQGARDEQYF
TRBV21-1,NA,TRBJ2-3,NA,TGTGCCAGCAGCAAAAGTCGAGACAGGGACACAGATACGCAGTATTTT,CASSKSRDRDTDTQYF
TRBV5-1,NA,TRBJ1-2,TRBD1,TGCGCCAGCAGCTTACAGGGGGGAGATGGCTACACCTTC,CASSLQGGDGYTF
TRBV11-3,few,TRBJ1-1,NA,TGTGCCAGCAAAGGAAGGGGGAACACTGAAGCTTTCTTT,CASKGRGNTEAFF
TRBV27,NA,TRBJ2-7,TRBD2,TGTGCCAGCAGTTTCAGGACTAGCGGGTTTAGCTCCTACGAGCAGTACTTC,CASSFRTSGFSSYEQYF
TRBV5-6,NA,TRBJ1-4,NA,TGTGCCAGCAGCTTGGAGGGGTCGACTAATGAAAAACTGTTTTTT,CASSLEGSTNEKLFF
TRBV4-3,NA,TRBJ2-1,NA,TGCGCCAGCAGCCAAGATCGGGCAGGGGATGGCGGTGAGCAGTTCTTC,CASSQDRAGDGGEQFF
TRBV4-3,NA,TRBJ2-1,TRBD2,TGCGCCAGCAGCCAAGATGGGCAGCGGGAGGGAGAAGAGCAGTTCTTC,CASSQDGQREGEEQFF
TRBV7-8,NA,TRBJ1-2,NA,TGTGCCAGCAGCTCCGGACTGCGGTTGGGCTACACCTTC,CASSSGLRLGYTF
TRBV28,NA,TRBJ2-7,TRBD2,TGTGCCAGCAGTTTAAGTAGCGGGAGAAGGTACGAGCAGTACTTC,CASSLSSGRRYEQYF
TRBV27,NA,TRBJ1-2,NA,TGTGCCAGCACGAGGCGGAGAAACCTCGGGGGCTACACCTTC,CASTRRRNLGGYTF
TRBV29-1,NA,TRBJ1-1,TRBD1,TGCAGCGTTGAAGACCCAGGGGGTGGGACTGAAGCTTTCTTT,CSVEDPGGGTEAFF